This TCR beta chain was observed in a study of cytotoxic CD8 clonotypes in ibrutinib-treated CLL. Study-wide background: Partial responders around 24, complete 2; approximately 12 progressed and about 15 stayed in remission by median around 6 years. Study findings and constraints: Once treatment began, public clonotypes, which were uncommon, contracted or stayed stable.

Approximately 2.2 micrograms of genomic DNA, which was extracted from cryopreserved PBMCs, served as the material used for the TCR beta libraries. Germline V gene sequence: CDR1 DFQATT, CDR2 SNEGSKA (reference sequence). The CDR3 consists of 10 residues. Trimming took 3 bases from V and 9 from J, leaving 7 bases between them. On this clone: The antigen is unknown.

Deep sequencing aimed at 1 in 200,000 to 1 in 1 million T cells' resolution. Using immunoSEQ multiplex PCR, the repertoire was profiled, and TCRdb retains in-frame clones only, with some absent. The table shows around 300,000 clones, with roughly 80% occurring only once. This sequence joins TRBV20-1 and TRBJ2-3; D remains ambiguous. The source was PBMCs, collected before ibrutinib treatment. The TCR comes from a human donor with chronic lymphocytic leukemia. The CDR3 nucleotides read TGCAGTGCTAGCCCCCAGACGCAGTATTTT. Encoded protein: CSASPQTQYF.